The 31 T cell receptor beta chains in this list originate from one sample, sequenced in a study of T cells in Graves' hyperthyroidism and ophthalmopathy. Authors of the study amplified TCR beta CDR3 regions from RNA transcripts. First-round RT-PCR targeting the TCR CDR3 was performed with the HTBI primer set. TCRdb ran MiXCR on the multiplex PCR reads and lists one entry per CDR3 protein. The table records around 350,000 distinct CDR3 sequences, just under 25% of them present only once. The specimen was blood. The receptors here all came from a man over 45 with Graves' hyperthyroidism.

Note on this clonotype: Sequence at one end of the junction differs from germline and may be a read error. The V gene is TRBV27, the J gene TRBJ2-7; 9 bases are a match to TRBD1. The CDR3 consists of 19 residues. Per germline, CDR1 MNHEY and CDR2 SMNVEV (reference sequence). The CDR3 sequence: CASSLSGVRGTGYSYEQYF. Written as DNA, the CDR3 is TGTGCCAGTAGTTTATCTGGAGTTCGCGGGACAGGGTACTCCTACGAGCAGTACTTC.

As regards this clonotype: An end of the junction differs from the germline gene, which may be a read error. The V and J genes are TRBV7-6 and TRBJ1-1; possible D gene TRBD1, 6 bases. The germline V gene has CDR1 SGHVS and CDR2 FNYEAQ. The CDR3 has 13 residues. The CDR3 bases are TGTGCCGGCAGCTTAGGGGGATTCGGGGAAGCTTTCTTT. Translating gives CAGSLGGFGEAFF. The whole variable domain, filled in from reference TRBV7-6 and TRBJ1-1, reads GAGVSQSPRYKVTKRGQDVALRCDPISGHVSLYWYRQALGQGPEFLTYFNYEAQQDKSGLPNDRFSAERPEGSISTLTIQRTEQRDSAMYRCAGSLGGFGEAFFGQGTRLTVV.

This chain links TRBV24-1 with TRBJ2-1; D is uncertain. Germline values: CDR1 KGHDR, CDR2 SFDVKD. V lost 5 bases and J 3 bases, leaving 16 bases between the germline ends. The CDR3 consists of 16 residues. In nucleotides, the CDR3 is TGTGCCACCAGTGGCCCTAGGGCAGGAGTCTACAATGAGCAGTTCTTC. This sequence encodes CATSGPRAGVYNEQFF.

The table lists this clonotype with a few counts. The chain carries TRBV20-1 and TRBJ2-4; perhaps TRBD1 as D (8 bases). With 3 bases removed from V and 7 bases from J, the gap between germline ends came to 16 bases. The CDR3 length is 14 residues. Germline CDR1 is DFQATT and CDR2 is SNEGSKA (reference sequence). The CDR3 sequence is CSASITGGGNIQYF. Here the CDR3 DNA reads TGCAGTGCTAGCATAACAGGGGGAGGGAACATTCAGTACTTC.

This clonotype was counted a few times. The CDR3 region has the DNA TGTGCCAGCAGTCCCCCCGGGACAGGCGCCCCGCAGTATTTT. It codes for CASSPPGTGAPQYF. V usage is TRBV12-3 or TRBV12-4 and J usage is TRBJ2-3, with TRBD1 matching over 8 bases. Trimming at V came to 5 bases and at J to 10 bases, leaving 11 bases not matched to a gene. The CDR3 length is 14 residues.

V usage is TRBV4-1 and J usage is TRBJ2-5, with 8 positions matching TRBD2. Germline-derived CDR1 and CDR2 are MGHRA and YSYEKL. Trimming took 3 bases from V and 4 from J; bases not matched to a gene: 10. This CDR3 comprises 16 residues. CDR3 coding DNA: TGCGCCAGCAGCCAGTTAGGGGGACTAGTCGCAGAGACCCAGTACTTC. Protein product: CASSQLGGLVAETQYF.

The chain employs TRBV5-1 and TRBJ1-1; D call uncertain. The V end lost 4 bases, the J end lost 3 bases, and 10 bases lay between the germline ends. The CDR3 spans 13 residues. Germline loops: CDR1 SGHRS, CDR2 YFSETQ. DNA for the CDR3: TGCGCCAGCAGCCGGGTTGGGGACACTGAAGCTTTCTTT. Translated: CASSRVGDTEAFF.

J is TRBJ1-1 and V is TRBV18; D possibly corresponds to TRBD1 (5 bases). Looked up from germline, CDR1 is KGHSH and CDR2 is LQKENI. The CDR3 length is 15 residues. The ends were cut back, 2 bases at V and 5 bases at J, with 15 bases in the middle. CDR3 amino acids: CASSPRDQGRTEAFF. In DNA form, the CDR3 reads TGTGCCAGCTCACCAAGGGACCAAGGTCGTACTGAAGCTTTCTTT. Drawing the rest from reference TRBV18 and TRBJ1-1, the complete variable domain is NAGVMQNPRHLVRRRGQEARLRCSPMKGHSHVYWYRQLPEEGLKFMVYLQKENIIDESGMPKERFSAEFPKEGPSILRIQQVVRGDSAAYFCASSPRDQGRTEAFFGQGTRLTVV.

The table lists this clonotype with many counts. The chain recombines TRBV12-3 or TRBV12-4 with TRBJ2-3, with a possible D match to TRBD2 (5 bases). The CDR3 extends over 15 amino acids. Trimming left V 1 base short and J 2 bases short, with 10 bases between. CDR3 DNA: TGTGCCAGCAGTTTAGGGTGGCTAGCCACAGATACGCAGTATTTT. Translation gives CASSLGWLATDTQYF.

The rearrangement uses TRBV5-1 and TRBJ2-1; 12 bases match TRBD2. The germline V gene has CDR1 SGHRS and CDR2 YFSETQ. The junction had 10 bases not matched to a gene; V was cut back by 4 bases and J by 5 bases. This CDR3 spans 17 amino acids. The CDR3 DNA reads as TGCGCCAGCAGCGCCGGCCTAGCGGGAGGGCCTCACAATGAGCAGTTCTTC. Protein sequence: CASSAGLAGGPHNEQFF.

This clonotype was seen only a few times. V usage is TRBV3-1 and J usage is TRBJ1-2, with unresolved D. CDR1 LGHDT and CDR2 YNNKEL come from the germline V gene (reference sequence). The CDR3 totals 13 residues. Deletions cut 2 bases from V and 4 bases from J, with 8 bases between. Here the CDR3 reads CASSQPNSYGYTF. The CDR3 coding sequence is TGTGCCAGCAGCCAACCGAACAGCTATGGCTACACCTTC.

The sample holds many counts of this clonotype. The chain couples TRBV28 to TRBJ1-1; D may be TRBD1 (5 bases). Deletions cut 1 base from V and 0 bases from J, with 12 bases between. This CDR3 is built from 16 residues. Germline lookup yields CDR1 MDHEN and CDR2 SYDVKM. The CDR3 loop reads CASSLLQGLMNTEAFF. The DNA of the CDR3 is TGTGCCAGCAGTTTATTGCAGGGACTGATGAACACTGAAGCTTTCTTT.

The CDR3 protein is CATSREARDRDIQYF. Here the CDR3 DNA reads TGTGCCACCAGCAGAGAGGCTCGGGACAGGGACATTCAGTACTTC. The chain recombines TRBV15 with TRBJ2-4, with 9 bases aligning to TRBD1. The CDR3 is made up of 15 amino acids. The trim removed 0 bases at V and 8 bases at J, leaving 5 bases unmatched. Germline V gene lookup returns CDR1 LNHNV and CDR2 YYDKDF (reference sequence).

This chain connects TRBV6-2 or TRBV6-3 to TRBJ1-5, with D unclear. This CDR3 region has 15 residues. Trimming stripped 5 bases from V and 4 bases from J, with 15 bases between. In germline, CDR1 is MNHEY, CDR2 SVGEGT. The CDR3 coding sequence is TGTGCCAGCAGTCCCCGCTCCTTGGGTAATCAGCCCCAGCATTTT. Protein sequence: CASSPRSLGNQPQHF.

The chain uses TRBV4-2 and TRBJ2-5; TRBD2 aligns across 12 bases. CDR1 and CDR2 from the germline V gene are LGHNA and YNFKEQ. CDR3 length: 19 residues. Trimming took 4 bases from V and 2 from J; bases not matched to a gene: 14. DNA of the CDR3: TGTGCCAGCAGCCCCCAGATATTGACTAGCGGGAGATATCAAGAGACCCAGTACTTC. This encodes CASSPQILTSGRYQETQYF.

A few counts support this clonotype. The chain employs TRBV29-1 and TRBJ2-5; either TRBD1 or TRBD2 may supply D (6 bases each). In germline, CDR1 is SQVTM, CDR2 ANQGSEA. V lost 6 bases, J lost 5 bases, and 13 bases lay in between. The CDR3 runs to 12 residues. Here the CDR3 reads CSVRGRGETQYF. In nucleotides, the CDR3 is TGCAGCGTCCGGGGGCGCGGGGAGACCCAGTACTTC.

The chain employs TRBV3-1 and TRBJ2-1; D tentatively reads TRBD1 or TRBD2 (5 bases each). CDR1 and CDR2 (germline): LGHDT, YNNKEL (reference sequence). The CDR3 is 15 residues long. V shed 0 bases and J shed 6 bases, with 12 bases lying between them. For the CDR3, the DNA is TGTGCCAGCAGCCAAGAGCCCCCTGGGGGCAATGAGCAGTTCTTC. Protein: CASSQEPPGGNEQFF.

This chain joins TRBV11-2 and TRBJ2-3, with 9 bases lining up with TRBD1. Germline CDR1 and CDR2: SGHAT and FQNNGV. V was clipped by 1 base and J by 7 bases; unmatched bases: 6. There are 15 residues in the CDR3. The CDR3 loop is CASSLVLTGGNTQYF. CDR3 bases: TGTGCCAGCAGCTTAGTTCTGACAGGGGGAAATACGCAGTATTTT.

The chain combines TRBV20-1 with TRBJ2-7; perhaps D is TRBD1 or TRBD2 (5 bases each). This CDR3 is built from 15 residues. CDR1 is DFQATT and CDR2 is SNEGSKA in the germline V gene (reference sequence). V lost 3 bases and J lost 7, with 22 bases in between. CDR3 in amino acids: CSASPPGARAREQYF. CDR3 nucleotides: TGCAGTGCTAGCCCCCCCGGGGCGAGGGCCCGGGAGCAGTACTTC.

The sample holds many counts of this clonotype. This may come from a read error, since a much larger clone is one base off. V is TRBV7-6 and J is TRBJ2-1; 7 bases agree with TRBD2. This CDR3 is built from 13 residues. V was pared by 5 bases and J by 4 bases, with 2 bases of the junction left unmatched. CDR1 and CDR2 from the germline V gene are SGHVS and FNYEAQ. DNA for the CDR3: TGTGCCAGCAGCCCAGCGGGATACAATGAGCAGTTCTTC. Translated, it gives CASSPAGYNEQFF.

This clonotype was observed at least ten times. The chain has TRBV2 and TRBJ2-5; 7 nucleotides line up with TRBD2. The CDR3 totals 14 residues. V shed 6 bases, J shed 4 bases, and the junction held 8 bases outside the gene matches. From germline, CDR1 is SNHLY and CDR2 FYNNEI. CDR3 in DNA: TGTGCCAGCAGCGGAGGCGGGAGCCGAGAGACCCAGTACTTC. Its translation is CASSGGGSRETQYF.

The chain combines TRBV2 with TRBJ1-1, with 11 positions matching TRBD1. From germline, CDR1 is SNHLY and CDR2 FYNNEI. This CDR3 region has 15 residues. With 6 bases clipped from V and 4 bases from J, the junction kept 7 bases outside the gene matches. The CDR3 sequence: CASSGRGTGGTEAFF. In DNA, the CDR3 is TGTGCCAGCAGCGGCCGCGGGACAGGGGGCACTGAAGCTTTCTTT. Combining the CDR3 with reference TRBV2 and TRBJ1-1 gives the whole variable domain EPEVTQTPSHQVTQMGQEVILRCVPISNHLYFYWYRQILGQKVEFLVSFYNNEISEKSEIFDDQFSVERPDGSNFTLKIRSTKLEDSAMYFCASSGRGTGGTEAFFGQGTRLTVV.

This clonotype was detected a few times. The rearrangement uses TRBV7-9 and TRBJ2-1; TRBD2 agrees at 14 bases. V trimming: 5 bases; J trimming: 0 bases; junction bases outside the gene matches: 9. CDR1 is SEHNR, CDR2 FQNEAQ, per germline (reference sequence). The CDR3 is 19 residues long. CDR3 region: CASSPRLAGGKSSYNEQFF. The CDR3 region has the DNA TGTGCCAGCAGCCCACGACTAGCGGGAGGGAAGAGCTCCTACAATGAGCAGTTCTTC.

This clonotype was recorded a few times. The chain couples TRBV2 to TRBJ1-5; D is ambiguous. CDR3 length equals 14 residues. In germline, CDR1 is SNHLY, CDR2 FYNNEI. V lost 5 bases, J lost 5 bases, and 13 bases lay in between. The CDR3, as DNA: TGTGCCAGCAGTCGTGCAGGTGGGGATCAGCCCCAGCATTTT. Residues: CASSRAGGDQPQHF. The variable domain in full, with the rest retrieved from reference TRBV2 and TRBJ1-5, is EPEVTQTPSHQVTQMGQEVILRCVPISNHLYFYWYRQILGQKVEFLVSFYNNEISEKSEIFDDQFSVERPDGSNFTLKIRSTKLEDSAMYFCASSRAGGDQPQHFGDGTRLSIL.

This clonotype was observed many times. The CDR3 loop is CASSEMDRESYEQYF. The CDR3 DNA reads TGTGCCAGCAGTGAAATGGACAGGGAGTCCTACGAGCAGTACTTC. The rearrangement uses TRBV2 and TRBJ2-7, with TRBD1 identical over 8 bases. Germline-derived CDR1 and CDR2 are SNHLY and FYNNEI. The J segment lost 1 base and the V segment lost 2 bases, leaving 4 bases of the junction unmatched. There are 15 residues in the CDR3.

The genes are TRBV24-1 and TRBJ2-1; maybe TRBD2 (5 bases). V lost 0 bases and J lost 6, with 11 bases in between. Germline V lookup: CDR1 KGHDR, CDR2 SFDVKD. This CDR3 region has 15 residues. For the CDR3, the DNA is TGTGCCACCAGTGATTTGGTCGGGGAAGTCAATGAGCAGTTCTTC. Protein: CATSDLVGEVNEQFF.

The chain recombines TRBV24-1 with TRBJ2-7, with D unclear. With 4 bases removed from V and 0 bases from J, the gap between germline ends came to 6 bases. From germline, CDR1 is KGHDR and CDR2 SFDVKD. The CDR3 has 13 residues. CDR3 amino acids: CATSELGSYEQYF. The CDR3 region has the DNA TGTGCCACCAGTGAACTCGGCTCCTACGAGCAGTACTTC.

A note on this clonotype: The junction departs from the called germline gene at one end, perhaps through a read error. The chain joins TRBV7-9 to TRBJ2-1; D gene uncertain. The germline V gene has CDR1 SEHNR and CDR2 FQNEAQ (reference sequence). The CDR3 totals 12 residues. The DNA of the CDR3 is TGTGCCAGCAACTTATTTGAGGATGAGCAGTTCTTC. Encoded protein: CASNLFEDEQFF.

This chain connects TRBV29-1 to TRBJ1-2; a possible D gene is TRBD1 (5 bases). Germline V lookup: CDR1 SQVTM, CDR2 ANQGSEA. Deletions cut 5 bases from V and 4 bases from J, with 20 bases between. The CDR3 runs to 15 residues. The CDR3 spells CSVQRPGGQGYGYTF. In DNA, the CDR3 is TGCAGCGTTCAACGACCGGGGGGTCAGGGCTATGGCTACACCTTC.

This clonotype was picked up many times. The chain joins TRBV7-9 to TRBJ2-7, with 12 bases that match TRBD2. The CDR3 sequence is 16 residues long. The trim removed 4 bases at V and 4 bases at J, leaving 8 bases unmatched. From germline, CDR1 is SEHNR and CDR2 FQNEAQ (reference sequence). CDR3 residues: CASSSLAGGPGYEQYF. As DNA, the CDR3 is TGTGCCAGCAGCTCCCTAGCGGGAGGGCCTGGGTACGAGCAGTACTTC.

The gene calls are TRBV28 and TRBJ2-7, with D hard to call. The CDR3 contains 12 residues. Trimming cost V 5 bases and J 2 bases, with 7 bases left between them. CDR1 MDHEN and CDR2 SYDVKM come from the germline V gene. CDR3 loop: CASSALPYEQYF. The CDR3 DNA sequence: TGTGCCAGCAGTGCCTTGCCCTACGAGCAGTACTTC.